One T cell receptor beta chain is described in this entry. What it recognizes is unknown. The donors were healthy bone marrow donors. The data are from a study of cytomegalovirus exposure and HLA in healthy donors. The CDR3 runs to 15 residues. The junction had 10 bases not matched to a gene; V was cut back by 4 bases and J by 3 bases. The germline CDR1 and CDR2 sequences are SGHNT and YYREEE (reference sequence). Study outcomes and limitations: Later on, an analysis found that several of the most significant clusters appeared to be linked to common viral pathogens, which included parvovirus B19. Later analysis reportedly placed an Asian-associated ancestry cluster below the roughly 670-donor mean in N-insertions. One variant, a missense change in DCLRE1C, was linked in a later analysis to TCR beta V- and J-gene trimming.

Both 60 Vbeta primers and 13 Jbeta primers went into the PCR. Using immunoSEQ multiplex PCR, the repertoire was profiled, and TCRdb retains in-frame clones only, with some absent. In the table there are over 50,000 clones, around 80% of which are singletons. The chain couples TRBV5-4 to TRBJ2-7, with 7 positions matching TRBD1. Material for sequencing was PBMCs. The sequence came from a man aged 50-60 years in good health and CMV-seropositive. This chain's CDR3 is CASSPDPGGVYEQYF. In nucleotides, the CDR3 is TGTGCCAGCAGCCCGGACCCAGGGGGAGTCTACGAGCAGTACTTC.